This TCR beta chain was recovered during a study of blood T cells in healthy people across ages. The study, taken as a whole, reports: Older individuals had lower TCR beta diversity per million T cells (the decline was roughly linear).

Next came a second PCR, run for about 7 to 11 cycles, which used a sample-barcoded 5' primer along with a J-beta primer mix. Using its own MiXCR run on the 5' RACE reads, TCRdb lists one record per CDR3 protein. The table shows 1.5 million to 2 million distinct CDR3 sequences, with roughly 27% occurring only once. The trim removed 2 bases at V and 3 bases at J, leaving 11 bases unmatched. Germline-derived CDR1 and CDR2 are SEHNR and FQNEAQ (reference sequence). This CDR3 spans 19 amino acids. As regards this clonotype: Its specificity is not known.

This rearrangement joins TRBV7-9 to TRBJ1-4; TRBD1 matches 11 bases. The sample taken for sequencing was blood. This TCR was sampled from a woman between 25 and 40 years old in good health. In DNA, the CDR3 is TGTGCCAGCAGCTTAACCGGGACAGGGGGAATTGGTGCTAATGAAAAACTGTTTTTT. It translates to CASSLTGTGGIGANEKLFF.